Presented here are 8 T cell receptor beta chains from one specimen sequenced in a study of OX40 agonist ivuxolimab in advanced cancers. TCRdb keeps only in-frame clones here, not all; method: immunoSEQ multiplex PCR. The table lists 15,000 to 20,000 clones, around 93% of them singletons. Sequenced material: CD4+ or CD8+ T cells sorted from blood, taken in a trial of the OX40 agonist ivuxolimab. The source is an adult with an advanced solid tumor such as melanoma, head and neck, liver or kidney cancer.

The rearrangement joins TRBV27 to TRBJ2-3; D possibly corresponds to TRBD2 (5 bases). Germline CDR1 is MNHEY and CDR2 is SMNVEV (reference sequence). V was trimmed by 7 bases and J by 4 bases, leaving 21 bases between them. CDR3 size: 16 residues. CDR3 loop: CASTVIAGERADTQYF. The CDR3 coding sequence is TGTGCCAGCACAGTTATCGCGGGTGAGAGGGCAGATACGCAGTATTTT.

The genes are TRBV2 and TRBJ2-5; no reliable D call. This CDR3 comprises 11 residues. Trimming pared 4 bases from V and 2 bases from J, leaving 2 bases between. Germline CDR1 SNHLY, CDR2 FYNNEI. Here the CDR3 reads CASSGQETQYF. DNA for the CDR3: TGTGCCAGCAGTGGGCAAGAGACCCAGTACTTC.

V is TRBV7-9 and J is TRBJ2-7; D might be TRBD2 (5 bases). Germline V gene sequence: CDR1 SEHNR, CDR2 FQNEAQ (reference sequence). This CDR3 spans 12 amino acids. V was shortened by 10 bases and J by 6 bases, with 16 bases between the two germline ends. DNA for the CDR3: TGTGCCACAAGCCCGGGATCGGGCGAGCAGTACTTC. It codes for CATSPGSGEQYF.

The rearrangement links TRBV6-7 to TRBJ2-7; 8 nucleotides match TRBD2. TRBV6-7 is an ORF, and what it does is uncertain. V lost 5 bases to trimming and J lost 5 bases; unmatched junction nucleotides: 5. CDR3 size: 13 residues. The CDR3 nucleotides read TGTGCCAGCAGTCCTCAAGCGGGAGACGAGCAGTACTTC. Protein: CASSPQAGDEQYF.

The chain carries TRBV27 and TRBJ2-2; unclear D gene. The CDR3 consists of 16 residues. CDR1 MNHEY and CDR2 SMNVEV come from the germline V gene (reference sequence). Trimming stripped 3 bases from V and 4 bases from J, with 15 bases between. In DNA form, the CDR3 reads TGTGCCAGCAGTTTTCTCACGGTAGGATCCACCGGGGAGCTGTTTTTT. It is translated as CASSFLTVGSTGELFF.

The chain is built from TRBV5-4 and TRBJ2-3; 8 bases align to TRBD1. The CDR3 has 15 amino acids. The germline V gene has CDR1 SGHNT and CDR2 YYREEE (reference sequence). V was clipped by 1 base and J by 5 bases; unmatched bases: 6. The CDR3 sequence is CASSLPDRDEDTQYF. CDR3 DNA: TGTGCCAGCAGCTTGCCGGACAGGGATGAAGATACGCAGTATTTT.

This clone showed up just once. This rearrangement joins TRBV6-6 to TRBJ1-2, with a weak D call TRBD1 (5 bases). The germline CDR1 and CDR2 sequences are MNHNY and SVGAGI (reference sequence). CDR3 length: 15 amino acids. V was clipped by 7 bases and J by 5 bases, with 20 bases between them. The CDR3 sequence is CASTNRPGVYYGYTF. The CDR3 DNA is TGTGCCAGCACCAACAGGCCGGGGGTATATTATGGCTACACCTTC.

The rearrangement uses TRBV27 and TRBJ2-7; D is possibly TRBD1 or TRBD2 (6 bases each). CDR3 length: 13 amino acids. Trimming cost V 5 bases and J 6 bases, with 14 bases left between them. The germline V gene encodes CDR1 MNHEY and CDR2 SMNVEV (reference sequence). DNA of the CDR3: TGTGCCAGCAGTCCGCTTGGGGGGCTCGAGCAGTACTTC. Translation: CASSPLGGLEQYF.